The present T cell receptor beta chain was sequenced within a study of response to subunit inactivated influenza vaccine. This clonotype was counted many times. Its antigen is unknown. The CDR3 is made up of 14 amino acids. Trimming cost V 6 bases and J 0 bases, with 9 bases left between them. Germline CDR1 SGHRS, CDR2 YFSETQ. One entry per CDR3 protein, called by TCRdb with MiXCR from the RT-PCR reads. The sample lists 490,000 or so distinct CDR3 sequences; roughly 8.2% were seen once. Study-wide findings and caveats: The authors suggested that few new T cells are recruited per seasonal influenza vaccination.

The chain combines TRBV5-1 with TRBJ2-2; the D is unclear. This TCR came from a man aged 50 to 69 who received an inactivated influenza vaccine. The sequenced sample was PBMCs from blood, obtained less than 30 months after vaccination. This CDR3 reads CASKRDSNTGELFF. The CDR3 bases are TGCGCCAGCAAAAGGGATTCGAACACCGGGGAGCTGTTTTTT.